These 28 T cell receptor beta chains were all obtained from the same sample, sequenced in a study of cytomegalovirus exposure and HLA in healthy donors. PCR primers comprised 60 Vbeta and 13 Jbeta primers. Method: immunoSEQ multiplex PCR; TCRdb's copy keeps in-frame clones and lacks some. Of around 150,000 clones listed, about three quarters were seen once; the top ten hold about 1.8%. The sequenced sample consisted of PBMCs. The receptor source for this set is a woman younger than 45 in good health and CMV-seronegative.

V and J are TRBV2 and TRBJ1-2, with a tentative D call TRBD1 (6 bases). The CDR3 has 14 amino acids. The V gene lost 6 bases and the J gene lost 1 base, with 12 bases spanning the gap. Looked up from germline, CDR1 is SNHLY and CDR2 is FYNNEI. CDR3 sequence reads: CASSDRQVNYGYTF. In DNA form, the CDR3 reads TGTGCCAGCAGCGATCGACAGGTTAACTATGGCTACACCTTC.

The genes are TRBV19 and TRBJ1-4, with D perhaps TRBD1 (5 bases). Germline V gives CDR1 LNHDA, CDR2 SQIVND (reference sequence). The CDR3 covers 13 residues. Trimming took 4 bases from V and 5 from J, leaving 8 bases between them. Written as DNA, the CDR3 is TGTGCCAGTAGTAGACAGTTAAATGAAAAACTGTTTTTT. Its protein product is CASSRQLNEKLFF.

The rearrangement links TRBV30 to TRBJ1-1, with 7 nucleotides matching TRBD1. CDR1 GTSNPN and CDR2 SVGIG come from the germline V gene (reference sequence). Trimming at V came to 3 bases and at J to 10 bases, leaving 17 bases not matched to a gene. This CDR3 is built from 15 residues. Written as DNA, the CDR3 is TGTGCCTGGAGAGGGCCCGCCACAGGGGAAAGGAGAGCTTTCTTT. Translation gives CAWRGPATGERRAFF. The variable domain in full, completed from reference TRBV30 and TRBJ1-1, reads SQTIHQWPATLVQPVGSPLSLECTVEGTSNPNLYWYRQAAGRGLQLLFYSVGIGQISSEVPQNLSASRPQDRQFILSSKKLLLSDSGFYLCAWRGPATGERRAFFGQGTRLTVV.

The DNA for the CDR3 is TGTGCCAGCAGCGCGACAGGGGAATACGAGCAGTACTTC. Protein product: CASSATGEYEQYF. V is TRBV9 and J is TRBJ2-7; 8 nucleotides agree with TRBD1. This CDR3 contains 13 residues. The junction had 3 bases not matched to a gene; V was cut back by 3 bases and J by 4 bases. Germline CDR1 and CDR2: SGDLS and YYNGEE.

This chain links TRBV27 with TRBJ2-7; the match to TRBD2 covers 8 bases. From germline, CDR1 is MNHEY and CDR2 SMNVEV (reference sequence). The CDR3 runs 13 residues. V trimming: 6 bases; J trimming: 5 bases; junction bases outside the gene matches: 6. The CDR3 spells CASRGLGFNEQYF. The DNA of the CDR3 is TGTGCCAGCAGGGGACTAGGTTTTAACGAGCAGTACTTC.

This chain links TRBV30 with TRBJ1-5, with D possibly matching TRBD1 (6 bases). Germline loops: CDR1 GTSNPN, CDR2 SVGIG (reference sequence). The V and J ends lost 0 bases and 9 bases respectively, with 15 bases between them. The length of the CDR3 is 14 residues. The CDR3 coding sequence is TGTGCCTGGAGTGTTGGACAGTTTAAGGCGCCCCAGCATTTT. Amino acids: CAWSVGQFKAPQHF.

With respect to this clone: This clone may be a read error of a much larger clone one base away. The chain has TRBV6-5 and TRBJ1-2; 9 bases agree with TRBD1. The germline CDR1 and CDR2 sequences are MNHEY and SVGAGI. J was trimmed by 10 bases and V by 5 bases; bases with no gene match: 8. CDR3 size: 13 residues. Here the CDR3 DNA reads TGTGCCAGCAGTCGTCGGACAGGGGATGACTACACCTTC. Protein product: CASSRRTGDDYTF.

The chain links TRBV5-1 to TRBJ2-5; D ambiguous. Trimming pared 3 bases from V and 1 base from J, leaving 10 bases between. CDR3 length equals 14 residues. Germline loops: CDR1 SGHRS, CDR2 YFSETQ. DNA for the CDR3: TGCGCCAGCAGCTCGTCAGGAACCCAAGAGACCCAGTACTTC. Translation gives CASSSSGTQETQYF.

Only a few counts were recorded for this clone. CDR3 sequence: CALDRGGMNTEAFF. The DNA of the CDR3 is TGTGCACTCGACAGGGGAGGGATGAACACTGAAGCTTTCTTT. The chain links TRBV30 to TRBJ1-1; 8 nucleotides line up with TRBD1. The CDR3 is made up of 14 amino acids. Germline loops: CDR1 GTSNPN, CDR2 SVGIG (reference sequence).

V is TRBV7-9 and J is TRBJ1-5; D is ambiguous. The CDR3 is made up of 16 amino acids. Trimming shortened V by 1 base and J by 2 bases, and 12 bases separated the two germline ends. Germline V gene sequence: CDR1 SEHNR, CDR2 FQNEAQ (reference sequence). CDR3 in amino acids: CASSLDWGVGNQPQHF. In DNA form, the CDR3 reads TGTGCCAGCAGCTTAGATTGGGGAGTGGGCAATCAGCCCCAGCATTTT.

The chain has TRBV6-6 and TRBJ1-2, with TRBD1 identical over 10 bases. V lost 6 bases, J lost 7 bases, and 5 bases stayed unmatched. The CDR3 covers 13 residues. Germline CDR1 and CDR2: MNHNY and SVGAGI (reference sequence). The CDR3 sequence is CASSRGQGSGYTF. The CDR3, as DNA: TGTGCCAGCAGCCGGGGACAGGGGAGTGGCTACACCTTC.

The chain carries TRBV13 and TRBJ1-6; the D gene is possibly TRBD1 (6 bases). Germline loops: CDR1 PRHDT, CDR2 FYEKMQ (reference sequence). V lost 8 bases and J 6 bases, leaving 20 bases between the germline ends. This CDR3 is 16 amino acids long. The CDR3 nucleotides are TGTGCCAGCCGCCCCTTTCAGGGGTCTAGTAATTCACCCCTCCACTTT. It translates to CASRPFQGSSNSPLHF.

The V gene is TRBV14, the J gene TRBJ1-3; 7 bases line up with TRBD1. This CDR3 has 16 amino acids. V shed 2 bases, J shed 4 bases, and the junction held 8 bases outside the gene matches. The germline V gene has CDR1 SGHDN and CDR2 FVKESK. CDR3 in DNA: TGTGCCAGCAGCCAACTCAGACAGGGATTGGGAAACACCATATATTTT. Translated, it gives CASSQLRQGLGNTIYF.

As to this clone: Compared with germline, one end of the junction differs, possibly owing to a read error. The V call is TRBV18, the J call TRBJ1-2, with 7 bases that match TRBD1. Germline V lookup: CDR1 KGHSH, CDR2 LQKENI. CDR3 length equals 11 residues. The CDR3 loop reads CASSPTTGPSF. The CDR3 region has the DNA TGTGCCAGCTCACCAACGACAGGGCCGAGCTTC.

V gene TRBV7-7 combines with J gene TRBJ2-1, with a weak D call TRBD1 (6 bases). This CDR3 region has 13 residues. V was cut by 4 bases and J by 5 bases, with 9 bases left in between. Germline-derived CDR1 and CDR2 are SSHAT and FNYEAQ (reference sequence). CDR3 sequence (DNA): TGTGCCAGCAGCTCGGACAGAAACAATGAGCAGTTCTTC. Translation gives CASSSDRNNEQFF. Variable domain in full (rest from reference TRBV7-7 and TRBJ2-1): GAGVSQSPRYKVTKRGQDVTLRCDPISSHATLYWYQQALGQGPEFLTYFNYEAQPDKSGLPSDRFSAERPEGSISTLTIQRTEQRDSAMYRCASSSDRNNEQFFGPGTRLTVL.

CDR3 coding DNA: TGTGCCAGCAGCCCCTCCCTGGGACAGTTCGAAAAACTGTTTTTT. Protein product: CASSPSLGQFEKLFF. The chain couples TRBV7-9 to TRBJ1-4, with TRBD1 matching over 7 bases. Trimming removed 5 bases from V and 8 bases from J; junction bases left unmatched: 11. The CDR3 covers 15 residues. CDR1 SEHNR and CDR2 FQNEAQ come from the germline V gene (reference sequence).

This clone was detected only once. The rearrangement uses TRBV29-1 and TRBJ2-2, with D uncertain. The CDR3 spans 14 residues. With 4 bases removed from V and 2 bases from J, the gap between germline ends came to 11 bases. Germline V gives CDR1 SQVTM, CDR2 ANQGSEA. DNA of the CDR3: TGCAGCGTTGGAGGCATTACTAACACCGGGGAGCTGTTTTTT. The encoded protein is CSVGGITNTGELFF.

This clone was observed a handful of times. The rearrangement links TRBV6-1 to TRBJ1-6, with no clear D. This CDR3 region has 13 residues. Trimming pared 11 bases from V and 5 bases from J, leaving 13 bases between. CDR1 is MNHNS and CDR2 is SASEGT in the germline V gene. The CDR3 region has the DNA TGTGCCTTCGCAAGTGCGCATAATTCACCCCTCCACTTT. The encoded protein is CAFASAHNSPLHF.

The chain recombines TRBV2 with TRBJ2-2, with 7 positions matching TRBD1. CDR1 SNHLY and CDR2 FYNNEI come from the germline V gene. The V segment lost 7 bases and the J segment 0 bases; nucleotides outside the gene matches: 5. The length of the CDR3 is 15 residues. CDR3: CASKKTGTNTGELFF. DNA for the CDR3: TGTGCCAGCAAAAAGACAGGGACGAACACCGGGGAGCTGTTTTTT.

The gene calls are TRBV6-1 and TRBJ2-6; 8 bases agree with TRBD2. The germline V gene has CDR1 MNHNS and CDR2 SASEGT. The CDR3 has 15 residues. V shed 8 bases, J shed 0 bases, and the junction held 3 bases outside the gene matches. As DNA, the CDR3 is TGTGCCAGCCTAGCGGGTAGCTCTGGGGCCAACGTCCTGACTTTC. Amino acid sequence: CASLAGSSGANVLTF.

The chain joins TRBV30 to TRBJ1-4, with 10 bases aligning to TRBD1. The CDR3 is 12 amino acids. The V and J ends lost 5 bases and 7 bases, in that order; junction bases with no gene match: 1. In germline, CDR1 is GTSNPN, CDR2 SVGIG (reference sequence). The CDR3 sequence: CAWGQGGEKLFF. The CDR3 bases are TGTGCCTGGGGACAGGGGGGTGAAAAACTGTTTTTT.

Here the CDR3 reads CASSESDREWNGYTF. The CDR3 DNA is TGTGCCAGCAGTGAATCCGACAGGGAGTGGAATGGCTACACCTTC. The rearrangement uses TRBV25-1 and TRBJ1-2; TRBD1 matches 7 bases. The ends lost 1 base at V and 6 bases at J; junction bases unmatched: 8. Germline lookup yields CDR1 MGHDK and CDR2 SYGVNS. The CDR3 is made up of 15 amino acids.

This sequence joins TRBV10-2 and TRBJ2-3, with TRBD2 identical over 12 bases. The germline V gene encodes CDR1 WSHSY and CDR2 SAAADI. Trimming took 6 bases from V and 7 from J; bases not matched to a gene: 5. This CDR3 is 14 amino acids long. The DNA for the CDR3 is TGCGCCAGCAGGGCGACTAGCGGGGGTCATACGCAGTATTTT. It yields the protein CASRATSGGHTQYF.

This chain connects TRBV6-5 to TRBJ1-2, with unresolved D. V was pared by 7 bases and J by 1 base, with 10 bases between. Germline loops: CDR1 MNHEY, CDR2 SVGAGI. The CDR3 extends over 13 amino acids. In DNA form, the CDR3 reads TGTGCCAGCAACAACCGGGGTAACTATGGCTACACCTTC. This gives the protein CASNNRGNYGYTF.

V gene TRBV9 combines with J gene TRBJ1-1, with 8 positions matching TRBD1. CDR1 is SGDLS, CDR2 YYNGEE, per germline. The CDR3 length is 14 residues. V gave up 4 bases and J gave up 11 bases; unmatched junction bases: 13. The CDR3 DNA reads TGTGCCAGCAGCTTCCTAGCACAGGGGGGGAGTGCTTTCTTT. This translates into CASSFLAQGGSAFF.

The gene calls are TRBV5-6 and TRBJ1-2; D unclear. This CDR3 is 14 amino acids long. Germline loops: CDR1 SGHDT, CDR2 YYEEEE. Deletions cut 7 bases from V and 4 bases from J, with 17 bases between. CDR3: CASGPKALGYGYTF. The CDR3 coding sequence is TGTGCCAGCGGGCCCAAGGCGCTTGGCTATGGCTACACCTTC.

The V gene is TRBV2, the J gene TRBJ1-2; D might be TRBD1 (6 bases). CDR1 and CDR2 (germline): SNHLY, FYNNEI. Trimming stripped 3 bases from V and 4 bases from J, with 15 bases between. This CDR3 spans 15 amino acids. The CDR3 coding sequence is TGTGCCAGCAGTGACGAGTGGGGGCGCGTCTATGGCTACACCTTC. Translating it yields CASSDEWGRVYGYTF. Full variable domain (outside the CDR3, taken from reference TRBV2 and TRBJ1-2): EPEVTQTPSHQVTQMGQEVILRCVPISNHLYFYWYRQILGQKVEFLVSFYNNEISEKSEIFDDQFSVERPDGSNFTLKIRSTKLEDSAMYFCASSDEWGRVYGYTFGSGTRLTVV.

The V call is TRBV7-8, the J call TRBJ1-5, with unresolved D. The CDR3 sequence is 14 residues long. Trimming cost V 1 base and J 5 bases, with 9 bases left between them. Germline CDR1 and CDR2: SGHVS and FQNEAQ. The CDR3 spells CASSLEGGDQPQHF. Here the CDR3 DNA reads TGTGCCAGCAGCTTAGAGGGAGGAGATCAGCCCCAGCATTTT.